In this sample, the clone carrying this T cell receptor (beta chain) turned up many times. Antigen unknown. A template switching step contributed a universal primer site, while unique molecular identifiers were present in the cDNA. TCRdb re-derived calls from the 5' RACE reads in MiXCR, one entry per CDR3 protein. The sample consists of about 920,000 distinct CDR3 sequences, 10% to 15% of them appearing once. The V end lost 1 base, the J end lost 0 bases, and 12 bases lay between the germline ends. The CDR3 runs to 17 residues. These data are taken from a study of identical twins. Study-wide results and limits: Memory repertoires lacked the insertion deficit that abundant cord blood beta clonotypes showed. Among monozygotic twins, out-of-frame TCR alpha sharing exceeded what models predicted. Cross-sectional statistical analysis, not tracking of the same donors, underpinned the conclusions.

Separately, the same data were catalogued under a study of yellow fever vaccine responses in identical twins.

Sequencing was performed on PBMCs. V gene TRBV12-3 or TRBV12-4 combines with J gene TRBJ2-2; perhaps TRBD2 as D (6 bases). The sequence was obtained from a woman in her late teens or twenties in good health. CDR3 sequence (DNA): TGTGCCAGCAGTTTAGGGACTACCCAAACGAACACCGGGGAGCTGTTTTTT. Translated, it gives CASSLGTTQTNTGELFF.